This is a list of T cell receptor beta chains from one sample in a study of T cell responses to AZD1222 COVID-19 vaccine. Method: immunoSEQ multiplex PCR; TCRdb's copy keeps in-frame clones and lacks some. The sample carries roughly 150,000 clones, approximately 90% recorded once. The sample consisted of peripheral blood, taken on day 0 of AZD1222 vaccination. The source of these receptors is an adult in good health. Both conserved end residues are part of each CDR3. D genes are given only for firm matches. Size tells how often a clone was seen (once, few, many) or the class of an expanded clone, and some rows leave it out.

>-|-|TRBV28|TRBJ1-5
CASSPWRAASNQPQHF
TGTGCCAGCAGTCCTTGGCGGGCAGCTAGCAATCAGCCCCAGCATTTT
>-|-|TRBV14|TRBJ1-6
CASSQLGTQHNSPLHF
TGTGCCAGCAGCCAATTAGGGACTCAACATAATTCACCCCTCCACTTT
>-|-|TRBV3-1/TRBV3-2|TRBJ2-7
CASSHRTGWSHEQYF
TGTGCCAGCAGCCATCGAACAGGATGGAGCCACGAGCAGTACTTC
>-|-|TRBV3-1/TRBV3-2|TRBJ1-1
CASSQGQRGTEAFF
TGTGCCAGCAGCCAAGGTCAAAGGGGCACTGAAGCTTTCTTT
>-|TRBD2|TRBV5-4|TRBJ2-7
CASKVASGDGEQYF
TGTGCCAGCAAGGTCGCTAGCGGAGATGGGGAGCAGTACTTC
>-|-|TRBV5-1|TRBJ2-7
CASRYDSEQYF
TGCGCCAGCAGATATGACTCCGAGCAGTACTTC
>-|-|TRBV11-2|TRBJ2-7
CASSLELAEAYEQYF
TGTGCCAGCAGCTTAGAACTTGCAGAAGCCTACGAGCAGTACTTC
>-|-|TRBV11-2|TRBJ1-1
CASSLVSYTEAFF
TGTGCCAGCAGCTTAGTGTCGTACACTGAAGCTTTCTTT
>-|TRBD1|TRBV29-1|TRBJ1-1
CSVYGVRGFTGTEAFF
TGCAGCGTTTATGGGGTCAGGGGGTTCACGGGCACTGAAGCTTTCTTT
>-|-|TRBV19|TRBJ1-1
CASSSEGLTNTEAFF
TGTGCCAGTAGTTCTGAGGGATTAACGAACACTGAAGCTTTCTTT
>-|TRBD1|TRBV7-8|TRBJ1-5
CASSSDRGNQPQHF
TGTGCCAGCAGCTCGGACAGGGGGAATCAGCCCCAGCATTTT
>few|TRBD2|TRBV6-2/TRBV6-3|TRBJ2-1
CASSAGTSATEQFF
TGTGCCAGCAGCGCCGGGACTAGTGCCACTGAGCAGTTCTTC
>-|-|TRBV7-3|TRBJ2-1
CASSLTRGSYNEQFF
TGTGCCAGCAGCTTAACTCGCGGCTCCTACAATGAGCAGTTCTTC
>-|-|TRBV19|TRBJ2-7
CASSGQGYEQYF
TGTGCCAGTAGTGGTCAGGGGTACGAGCAGTACTTC
>-|-|TRBV7-9|TRBJ1-1
CASSPRGTEAFF
TGTGCCAGCAGCCCCCGCGGCACTGAAGCTTTCTTT
>once|TRBD1|TRBV29-1|TRBJ1-4
CSARLGQANEKLFF
TGCAGCGCCAGGTTAGGACAGGCTAATGAAAAACTGTTTTTT
>-|-|TRBV2|TRBJ1-5
CASSDYVGPQHF
TGTGCCAGCAGTGATTATGTAGGGCCCCAGCATTTT